A single T cell receptor beta chain is shown here with its context. Method: immunoSEQ multiplex PCR; TCRdb's copy keeps in-frame clones and lacks some. This sample has 120,000 to 150,000 clones, with approximately 93% found just once. The data were taken from a study of control samples from healthy donors and cancer patients. The V gene end was trimmed by 3 bases and the J gene end by 12 bases; junction bases not matched to a gene: 7. Germline V gives CDR1 SEHNR, CDR2 FQNEAQ (reference sequence). The CDR3 consists of 13 residues. Source material: blood. The chain links TRBV7-9 to TRBJ2-1; 8 positions agree with TRBD2. This TCR was sampled from a man between 18 and 35 years old in good health. CDR3 nucleotide sequence: TGTGCCAGCAGCTTCGAGGCTAGCGGGCCGCAGTTCTTC. It specifies CASSFEASGPQFF.